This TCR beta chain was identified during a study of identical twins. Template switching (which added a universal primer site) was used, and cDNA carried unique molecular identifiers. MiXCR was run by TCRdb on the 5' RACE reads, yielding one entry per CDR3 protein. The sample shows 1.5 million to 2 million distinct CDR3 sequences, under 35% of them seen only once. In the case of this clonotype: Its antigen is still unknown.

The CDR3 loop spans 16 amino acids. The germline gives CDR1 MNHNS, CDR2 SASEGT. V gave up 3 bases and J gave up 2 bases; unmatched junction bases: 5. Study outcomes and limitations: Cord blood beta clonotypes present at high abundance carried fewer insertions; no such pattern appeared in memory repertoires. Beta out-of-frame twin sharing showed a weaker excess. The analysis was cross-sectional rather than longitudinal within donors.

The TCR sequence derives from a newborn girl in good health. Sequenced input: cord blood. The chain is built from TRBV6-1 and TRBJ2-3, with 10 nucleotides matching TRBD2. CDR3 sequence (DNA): TGTGCCAGCAGTGAGAGGACTAGCGGATTCACAGATACGCAGTATTTT. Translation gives CASSERTSGFTDTQYF.